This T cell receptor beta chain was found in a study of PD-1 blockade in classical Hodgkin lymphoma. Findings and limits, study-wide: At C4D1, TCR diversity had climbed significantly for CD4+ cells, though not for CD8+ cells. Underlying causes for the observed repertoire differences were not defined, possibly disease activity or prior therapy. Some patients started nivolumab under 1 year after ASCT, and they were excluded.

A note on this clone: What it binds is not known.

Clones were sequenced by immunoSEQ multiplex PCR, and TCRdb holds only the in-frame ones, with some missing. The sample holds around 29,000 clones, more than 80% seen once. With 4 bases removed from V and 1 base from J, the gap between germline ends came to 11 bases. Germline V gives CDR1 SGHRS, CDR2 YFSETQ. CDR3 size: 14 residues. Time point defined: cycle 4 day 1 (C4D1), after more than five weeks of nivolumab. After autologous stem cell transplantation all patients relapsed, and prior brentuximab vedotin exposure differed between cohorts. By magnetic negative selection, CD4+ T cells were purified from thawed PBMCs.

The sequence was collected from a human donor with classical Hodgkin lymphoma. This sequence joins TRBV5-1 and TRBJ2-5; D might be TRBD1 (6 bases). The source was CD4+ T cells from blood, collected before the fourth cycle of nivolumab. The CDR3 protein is CASSHTGIQETQYF. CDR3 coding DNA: TGCGCCAGCAGCCATACAGGGATCCAAGAGACCCAGTACTTC.